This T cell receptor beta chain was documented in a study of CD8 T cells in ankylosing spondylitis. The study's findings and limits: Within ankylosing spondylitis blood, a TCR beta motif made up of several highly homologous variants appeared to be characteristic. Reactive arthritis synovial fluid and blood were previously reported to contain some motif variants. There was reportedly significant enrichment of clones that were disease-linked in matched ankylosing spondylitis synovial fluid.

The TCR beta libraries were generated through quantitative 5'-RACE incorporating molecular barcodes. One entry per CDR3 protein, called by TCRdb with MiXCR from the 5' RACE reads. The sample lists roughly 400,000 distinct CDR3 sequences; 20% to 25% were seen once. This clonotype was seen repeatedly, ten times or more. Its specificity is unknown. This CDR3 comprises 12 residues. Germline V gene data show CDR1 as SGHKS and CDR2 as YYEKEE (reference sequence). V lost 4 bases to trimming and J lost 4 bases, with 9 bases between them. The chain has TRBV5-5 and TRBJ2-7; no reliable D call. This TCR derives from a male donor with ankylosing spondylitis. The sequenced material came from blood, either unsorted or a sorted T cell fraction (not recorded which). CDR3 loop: CASSLVGYEQYF. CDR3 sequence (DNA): TGTGCCAGCAGCCTAGTTGGTTACGAGCAGTACTTC.